The sequence of this T cell receptor (beta chain) was determined in a study of T cells expressing NK-cell markers. What made the TCR beta cDNA was 5'RACE template switching with UMIs. From the 5' RACE reads, TCRdb lists one entry per CDR3 protein and no DNA. In all, the sample yields over 200,000 distinct CDR3 sequences. This CDR3 comprises 15 residues. Germline CDR1 SGHRS, CDR2 YFSETQ. This chain connects TRBV5-1 to TRBJ1-1; the D call of TRBD1 rests on TCRdb alone, since no DNA is present to check it. The material sequenced was blood T cells: a sorted CD56 or NKG2C T cell subset, CD4+ or CD8+ T cells, or bulk PBMC T cells (not recorded which). The TCR was taken from a man aged 18 to 35 in good health. The CDR3 loop reads CASSLAVGVSTEAFF.